This TCR beta chain was captured in a study of shared clonotypes between healthy human individuals. CCR7-negative CD45RA+ TemRA cells were combined with CD45RO+ cells to form CD8 memory. Findings and limits, study-wide: Among four donors, roughly 5% of naive CD4 clonotypes were found in common.

This clone was seen a single time. Its antigen is currently unknown. Each PCR replicate from the sorted subsets contained around 0.2 ug DNA, which is about 31,000 T cell genomes. Sequencing used immunoSEQ multiplex PCR; TCRdb keeps in-frame clones, though not all of them. The profile shows some 320,000 clones, around nine tenths of them singletons. The germline gives CDR1 MNHEY, CDR2 SVGAGI. This CDR3 spans 13 amino acids. Between the trimmed V and J ends, which lost 6 bases and 7 bases, there was a span of 15 bases. Source material: memory CD8+ T cells sorted from blood. Regarding subset: CD45RO+ cells pooled with CCR7-negative TemRA cells. The chain is built from TRBV6-5 and TRBJ1-1, with D unclear. The receptor comes from a man aged 18 to 35 in good health. The DNA for the CDR3 is TGTGCCAGCAGCGAAACTAACCGGGGTGAAGCTTTCTTT. The encoded protein is CASSETNRGEAFF.